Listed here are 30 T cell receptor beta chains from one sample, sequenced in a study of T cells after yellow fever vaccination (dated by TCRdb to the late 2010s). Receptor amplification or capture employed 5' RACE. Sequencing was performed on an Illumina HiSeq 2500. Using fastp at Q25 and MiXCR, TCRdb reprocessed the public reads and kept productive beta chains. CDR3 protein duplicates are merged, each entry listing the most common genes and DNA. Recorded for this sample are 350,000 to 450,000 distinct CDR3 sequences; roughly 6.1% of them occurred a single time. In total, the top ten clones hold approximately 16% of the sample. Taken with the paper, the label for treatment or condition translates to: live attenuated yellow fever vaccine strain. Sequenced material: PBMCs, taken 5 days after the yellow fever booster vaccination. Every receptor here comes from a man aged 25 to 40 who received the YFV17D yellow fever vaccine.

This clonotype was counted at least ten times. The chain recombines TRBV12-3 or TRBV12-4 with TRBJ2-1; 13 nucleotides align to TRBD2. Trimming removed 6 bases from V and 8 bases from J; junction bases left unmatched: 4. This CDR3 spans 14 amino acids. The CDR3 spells CASRGTSGTHEQFF. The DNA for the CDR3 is TGTGCCAGCAGGGGGACTAGCGGGACGCATGAGCAGTTCTTC.

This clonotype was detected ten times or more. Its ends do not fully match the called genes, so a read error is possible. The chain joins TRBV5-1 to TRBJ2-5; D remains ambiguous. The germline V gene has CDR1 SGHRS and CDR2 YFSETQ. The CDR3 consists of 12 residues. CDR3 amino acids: CASSFSQETQYF. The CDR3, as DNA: TGTGCCAGCAGTTTCTCGCAAGAGACCCAGTACTTC.

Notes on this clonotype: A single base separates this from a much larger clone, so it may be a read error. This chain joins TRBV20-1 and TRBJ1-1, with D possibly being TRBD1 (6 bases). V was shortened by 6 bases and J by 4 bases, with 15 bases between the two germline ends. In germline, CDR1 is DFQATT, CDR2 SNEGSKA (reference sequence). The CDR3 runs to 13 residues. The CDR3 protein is CSAISGASTEAFF. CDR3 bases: TGCAGTGCAATTTCAGGGGCGAGCACTGAAGCTTTCTTT.

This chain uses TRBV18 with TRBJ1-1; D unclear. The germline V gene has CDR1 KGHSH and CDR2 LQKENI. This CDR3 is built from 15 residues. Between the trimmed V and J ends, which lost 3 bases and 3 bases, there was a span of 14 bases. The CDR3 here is CASSPLGSRDTEAFF. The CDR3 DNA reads TGTGCCAGCTCACCCTTAGGTTCGCGGGACACTGAAGCTTTCTTT.

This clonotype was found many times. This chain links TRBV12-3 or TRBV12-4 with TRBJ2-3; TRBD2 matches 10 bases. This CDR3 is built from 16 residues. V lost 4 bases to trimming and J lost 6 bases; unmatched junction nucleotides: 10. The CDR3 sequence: CASSSGSSGSGDTQYF. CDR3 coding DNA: TGTGCCAGCAGTTCAGGTTCTAGCGGGAGTGGCGATACGCAGTATTTT.

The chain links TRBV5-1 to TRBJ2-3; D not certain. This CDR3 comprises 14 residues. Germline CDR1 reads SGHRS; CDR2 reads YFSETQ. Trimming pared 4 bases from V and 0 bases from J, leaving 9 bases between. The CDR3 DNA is TGCGCCAGCAGCCCAACAGAGAGCACAGATACGCAGTATTTT. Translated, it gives CASSPTESTDTQYF.

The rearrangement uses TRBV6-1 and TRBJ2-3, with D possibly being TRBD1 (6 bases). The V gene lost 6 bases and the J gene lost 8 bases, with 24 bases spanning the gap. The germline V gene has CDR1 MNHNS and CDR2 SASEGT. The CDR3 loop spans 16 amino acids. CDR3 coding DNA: TGTGCCAGCAGCACGGCCCTGGGACACCTCCCGGGTACGCAGTATTTT. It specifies CASSTALGHLPGTQYF.

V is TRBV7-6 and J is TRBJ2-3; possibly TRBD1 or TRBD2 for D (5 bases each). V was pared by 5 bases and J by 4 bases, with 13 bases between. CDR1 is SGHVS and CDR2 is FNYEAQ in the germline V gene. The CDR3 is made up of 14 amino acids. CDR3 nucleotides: TGTGCCAGCAGCCCCGGGACCTCGGCAGATACGCAGTATTTT. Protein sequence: CASSPGTSADTQYF. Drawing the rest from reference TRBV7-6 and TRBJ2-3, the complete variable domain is GAGVSQSPRYKVTKRGQDVALRCDPISGHVSLYWYRQALGQGPEFLTYFNYEAQQDKSGLPNDRFSAERPEGSISTLTIQRTEQRDSAMYRCASSPGTSADTQYFGPGTRLTVL.

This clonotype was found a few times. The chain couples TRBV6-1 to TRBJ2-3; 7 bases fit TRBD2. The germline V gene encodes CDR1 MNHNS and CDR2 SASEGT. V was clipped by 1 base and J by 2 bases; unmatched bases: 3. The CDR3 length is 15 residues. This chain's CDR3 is CASSEGLATTDTQYF. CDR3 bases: TGTGCCAGCAGTGAAGGACTAGCTACCACAGATACGCAGTATTTT.

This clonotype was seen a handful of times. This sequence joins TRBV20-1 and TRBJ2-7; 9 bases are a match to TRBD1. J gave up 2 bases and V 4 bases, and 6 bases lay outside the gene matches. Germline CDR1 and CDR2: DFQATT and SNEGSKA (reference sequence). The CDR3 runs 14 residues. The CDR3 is CSATAGTGPYEQYF. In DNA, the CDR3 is TGCAGTGCTACAGCCGGGACAGGGCCCTACGAGCAGTACTTC.

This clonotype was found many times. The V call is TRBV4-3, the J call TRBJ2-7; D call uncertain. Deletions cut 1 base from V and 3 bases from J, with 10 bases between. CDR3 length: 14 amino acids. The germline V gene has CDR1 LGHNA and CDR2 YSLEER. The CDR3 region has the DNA TGCGCCAGCAGCCAAGCAAAGAACTTCTACGAGCAGTACTTC. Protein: CASSQAKNFYEQYF.

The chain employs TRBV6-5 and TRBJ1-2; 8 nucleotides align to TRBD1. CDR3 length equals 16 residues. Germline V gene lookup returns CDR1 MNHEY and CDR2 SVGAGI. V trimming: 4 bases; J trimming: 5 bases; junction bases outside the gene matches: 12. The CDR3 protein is CASSWDRSGKEYGYTF. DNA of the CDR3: TGTGCCAGCAGTTGGGACAGGTCTGGAAAGGAGTATGGCTACACCTTC.

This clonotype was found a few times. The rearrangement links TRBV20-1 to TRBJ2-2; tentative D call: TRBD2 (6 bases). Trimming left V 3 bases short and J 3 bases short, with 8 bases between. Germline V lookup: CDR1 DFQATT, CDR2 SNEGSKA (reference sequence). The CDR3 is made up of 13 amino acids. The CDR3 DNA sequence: TGCAGTGCTAGGTCGGGGGACACCGGGGAGCTGTTTTTT. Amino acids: CSARSGDTGELFF.

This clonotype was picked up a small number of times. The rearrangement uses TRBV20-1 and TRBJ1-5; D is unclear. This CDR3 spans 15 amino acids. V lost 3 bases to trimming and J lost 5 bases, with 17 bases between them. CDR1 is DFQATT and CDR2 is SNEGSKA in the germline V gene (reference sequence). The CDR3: CSARASTLGYQPQHF. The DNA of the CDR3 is TGCAGTGCTAGGGCATCCACCCTGGGTTATCAGCCCCAGCATTTT.

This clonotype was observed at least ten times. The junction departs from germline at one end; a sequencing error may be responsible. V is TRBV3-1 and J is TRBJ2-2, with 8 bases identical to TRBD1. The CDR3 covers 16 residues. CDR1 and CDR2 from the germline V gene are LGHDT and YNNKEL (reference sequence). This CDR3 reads CASSHERTGNSGELFF. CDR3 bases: TGTGCCAGCAGCCATGAAAGGACAGGGAACTCCGGGGAGCTGTTTTTT. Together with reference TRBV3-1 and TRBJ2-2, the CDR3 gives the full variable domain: DTAVSQTPKYLVTQMGNDKSIKCEQNLGHDTMYWYKQDSKKFLKIMFSYNNKELIINETVPNRFSPKSPDKAHLNLHINSLELGDSAVYFCASSHERTGNSGELFFGEGSRLTVL.

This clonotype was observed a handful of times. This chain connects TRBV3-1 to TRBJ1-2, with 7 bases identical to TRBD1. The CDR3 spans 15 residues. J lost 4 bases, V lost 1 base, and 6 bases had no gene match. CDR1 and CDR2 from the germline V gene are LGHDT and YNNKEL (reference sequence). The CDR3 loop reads CASSQAFTGVYGYTF. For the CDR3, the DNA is TGTGCCAGCAGCCAAGCCTTCACAGGGGTCTATGGCTACACCTTC.

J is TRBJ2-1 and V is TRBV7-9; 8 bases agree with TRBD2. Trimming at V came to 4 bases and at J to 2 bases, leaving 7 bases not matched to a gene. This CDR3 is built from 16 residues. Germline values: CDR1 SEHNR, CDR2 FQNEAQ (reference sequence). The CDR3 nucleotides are TGTGCCAGCAGCTCTGACAGCGGGAGTCCCTACAATGAGCAGTTCTTC. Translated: CASSSDSGSPYNEQFF.

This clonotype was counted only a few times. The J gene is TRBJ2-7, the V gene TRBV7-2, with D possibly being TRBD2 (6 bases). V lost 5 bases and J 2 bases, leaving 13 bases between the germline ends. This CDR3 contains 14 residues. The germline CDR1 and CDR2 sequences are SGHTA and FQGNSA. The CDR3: CASSEGGSPYEQYF. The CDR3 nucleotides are TGTGCCAGCAGCGAGGGAGGATCCCCCTACGAGCAGTACTTC.

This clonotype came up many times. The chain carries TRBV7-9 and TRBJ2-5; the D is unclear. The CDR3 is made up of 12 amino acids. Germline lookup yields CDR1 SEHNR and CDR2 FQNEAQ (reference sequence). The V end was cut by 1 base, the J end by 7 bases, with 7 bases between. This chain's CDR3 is CASSLEPTTQYF. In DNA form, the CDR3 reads TGTGCCAGCAGCTTAGAGCCGACGACCCAGTACTTC.

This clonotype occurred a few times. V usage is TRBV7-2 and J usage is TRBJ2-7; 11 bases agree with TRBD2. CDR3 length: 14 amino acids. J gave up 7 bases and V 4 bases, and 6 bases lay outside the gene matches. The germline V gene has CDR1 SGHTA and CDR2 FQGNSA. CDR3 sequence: CASSSGTSGREQYF. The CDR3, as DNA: TGTGCCAGCAGCTCCGGGACTAGCGGTCGAGAGCAGTACTTC.

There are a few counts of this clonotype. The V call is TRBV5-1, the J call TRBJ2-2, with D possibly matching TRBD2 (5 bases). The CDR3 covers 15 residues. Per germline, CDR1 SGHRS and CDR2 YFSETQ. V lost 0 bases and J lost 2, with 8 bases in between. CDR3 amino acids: CASSLVGDNTGELFF. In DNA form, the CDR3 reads TGCGCCAGCAGCTTGGTGGGAGATAACACCGGGGAGCTGTTTTTT.

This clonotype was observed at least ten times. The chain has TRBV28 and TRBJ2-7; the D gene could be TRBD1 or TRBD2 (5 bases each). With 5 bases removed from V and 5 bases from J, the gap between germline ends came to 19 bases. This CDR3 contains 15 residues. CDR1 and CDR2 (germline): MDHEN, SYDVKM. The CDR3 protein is CASSPQGERSDEQYF. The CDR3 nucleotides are TGTGCCAGCAGTCCCCAGGGAGAGAGGTCAGACGAGCAGTACTTC.

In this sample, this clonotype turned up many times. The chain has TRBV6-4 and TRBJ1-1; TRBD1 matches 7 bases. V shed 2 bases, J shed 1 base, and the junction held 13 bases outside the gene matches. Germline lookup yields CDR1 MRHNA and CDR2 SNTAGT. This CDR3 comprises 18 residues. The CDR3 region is CASSDLGQVRLSNTEAFF. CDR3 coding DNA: TGTGCCAGCAGTGACCTAGGACAGGTCCGACTTTCGAACACTGAAGCTTTCTTT.

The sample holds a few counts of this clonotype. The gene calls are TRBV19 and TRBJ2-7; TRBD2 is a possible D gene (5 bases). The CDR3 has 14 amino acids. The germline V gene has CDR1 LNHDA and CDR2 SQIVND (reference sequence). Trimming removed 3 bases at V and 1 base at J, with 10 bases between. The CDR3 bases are TGTGCCAGTAGTATCACCGGGAATTCCTACGAGCAGTACTTC. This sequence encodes CASSITGNSYEQYF.

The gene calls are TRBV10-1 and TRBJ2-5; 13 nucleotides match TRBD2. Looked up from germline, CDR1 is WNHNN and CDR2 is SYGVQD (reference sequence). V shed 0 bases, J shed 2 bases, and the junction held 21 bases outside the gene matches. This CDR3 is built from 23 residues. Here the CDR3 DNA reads TGCGCCAGCAGTGAGTCGAGATGGGGTAGGCGGACCGGGACTAGCGGGGAACAAGAGACCCAGTACTTC. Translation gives CASSESRWGRRTGTSGEQETQYF.

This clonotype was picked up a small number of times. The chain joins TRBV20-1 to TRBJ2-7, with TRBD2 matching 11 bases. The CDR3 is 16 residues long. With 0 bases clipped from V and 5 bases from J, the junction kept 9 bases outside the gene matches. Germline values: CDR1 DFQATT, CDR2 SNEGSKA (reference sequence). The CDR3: CSARDQMGTSGHEQYF. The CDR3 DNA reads TGCAGTGCTAGAGACCAGATGGGGACTAGCGGTCACGAGCAGTACTTC.

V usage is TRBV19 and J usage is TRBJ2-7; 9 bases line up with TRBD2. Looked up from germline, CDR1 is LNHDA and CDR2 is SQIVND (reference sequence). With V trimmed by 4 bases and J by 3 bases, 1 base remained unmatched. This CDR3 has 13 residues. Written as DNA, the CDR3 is TGTGCCAGTAGTAATAGCGGGGGCTACGAGCAGTACTTC. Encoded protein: CASSNSGGYEQYF. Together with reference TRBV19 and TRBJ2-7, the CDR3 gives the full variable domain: DGGITQSPKYLFRKEGQNVTLSCEQNLNHDAMYWYRQDPGQGLRLIYYSQIVNDFQKGDIAEGYSVSREKKESFPLTVTSAQKNPTAFYLCASSNSGGYEQYFGPGTRLTVT.

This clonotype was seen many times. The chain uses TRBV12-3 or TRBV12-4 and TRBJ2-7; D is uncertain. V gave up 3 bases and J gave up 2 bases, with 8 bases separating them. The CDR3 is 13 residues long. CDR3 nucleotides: TGTGCCAGCAGTTTTTCTACTACCTACGAGCAGTACTTC. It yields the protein CASSFSTTYEQYF.

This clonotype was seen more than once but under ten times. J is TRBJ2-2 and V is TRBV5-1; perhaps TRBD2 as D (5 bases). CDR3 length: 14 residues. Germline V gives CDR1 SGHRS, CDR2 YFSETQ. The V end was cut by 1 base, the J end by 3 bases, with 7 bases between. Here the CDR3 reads CASSLWRDTGELFF. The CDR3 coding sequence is TGCGCCAGCAGCTTGTGGCGGGACACCGGGGAGCTGTTTTTT. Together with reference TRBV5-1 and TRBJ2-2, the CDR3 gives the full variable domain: KAGVTQTPRYLIKTRGQQVTLSCSPISGHRSVSWYQQTPGQGLQFLFEYFSETQRNKGNFPGRFSGRQFSNSRSEMNVSTLELGDSALYLCASSLWRDTGELFFGEGSRLTVL.

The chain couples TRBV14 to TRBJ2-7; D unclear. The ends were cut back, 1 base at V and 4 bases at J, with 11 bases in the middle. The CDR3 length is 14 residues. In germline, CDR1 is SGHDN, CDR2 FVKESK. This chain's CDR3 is CASSQGRPPYEQYF. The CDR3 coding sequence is TGTGCCAGCAGCCAAGGACGCCCTCCTTACGAGCAGTACTTC.